The subject of this entry is one T cell receptor (beta chain). Its cognate antigen has yet to be identified. No per-base quality is available; no much larger clone lies one base away. This sample is drawn from a study of beta chain features in type 1 diabetes (dated by TCRdb to 2016 to 2019). Some background on the complete study: Mean age, gender distribution, total cell number and subset yield were not different between patients and healthy donors. In the study, TCRB repertoires of sorted circulating CD4+ T cell subsets from recently diagnosed type 1 diabetes patients were compared with those of matched healthy donors. Regulatory and stem cell-like memory subsets were obtained from only 8 patients and roughly 8 healthy donors, while naive and central memory subsets were obtained from all 30 or so donors. A total of 100 million to 110 million sorted cells were examined across all samples, and a strong correlation was observed between cell number per subset and RNA yield. Summary of the overall study and its limitations: In all four CD4+ subsets, TCRB CDR3 length was moderately but significantly shorter in type 1 diabetes patients. PCR may preferentially amplify shorter templates, but because patient and control samples were amplified and corrected together, any resulting skew would affect both groups equally. Naive, central memory and regulatory TCRB repertoires appeared more similar among patients than among healthy donors. Because cDNA rather than genomic DNA was sequenced, highly expressing activated cells could have been over-represented, although no difference in activation and CD3 levels was found between groups. Fewer insertions and more nucleotide deletions at VDJ recombination sites were observed in patients with type 1 diabetes, implying thymic rearrangement abnormalities. Only small numbers of individuals were included in the HLA sub-analyses, which left unresolved whether HLA type had any influence on TCRB rearrangement.

From each donor, a single peripheral blood sample of around 120 mL on average was drawn into heparinised tubes. A BD FACSAria II and a panel including CD45RO, CCR7, CD25, CD127, CD95 and CD27 were used to sort naive, central memory, regulatory and stem cell-like memory CD4+ T cells. A purity above 95% was achieved for all sorted populations. PBMCs were isolated immediately by Lymphoprep density gradient centrifugation and stained directly without culture. So that batch effects would be minimized, each experiment stained and sorted samples in pairs, pairing one healthy donor with one patient. V sheds 7 bases and J sheds 10 bases, leaving 17 bases between their ends. From cysteine to phenylalanine, the CDR3 is 13 amino acids long. Only CDR3 DNA remains: 39 bases, in frame from the first base. Sequences ENHRY (CDR1) and SYGVKD (CDR2) are obtained from the germline V gene. The entire amount of isolated RNA was reverse transcribed using the High Capacity cDNA Reverse Transcription Kit, so the sequenced TCRB transcripts were expressed ones. Deep immunoSEQ sequencing was performed on naive, central memory and regulatory T cell samples, with an average of roughly 3.6 million total reads per sample. After sorted cells were lysed in RLT buffer, RNA was extracted with DNase-treated RNeasy Micro or Mini kits, with the choice depending on cell number. To prevent cross-contamination, each cell subset was processed individually, whereas patient and healthy donor samples were processed jointly. TCRB sequences were amplified from cDNA with the immunoSEQ multiplex PCR, producing 87-bp fragments spanning the CDR3 region. Sequencing of the amplicons was performed on the Illumina HiSeq platform. In the original analysis: Synthetic template baselines were used to correct PCR bias computationally, reads within Hamming distance 2 were collapsed, and singletons that could not be merged were discarded. By aligning reads against IMGT, V, D and J genes, CDR3 length, and insertions or deletions at six rearrangement sites were assigned. Within each subset, clonotype counts were normalized to sorted cell number, after which true diversity and Gini coefficients were computed with the tcR R package. The overlap coefficient, calculated on TCRB nucleotide sequences, was used to measure repertoire sharing. Out-of-frame TCRB sequences from naive cells were analyzed as a proxy for the pre-selection repertoire. Not all clones reach the TCRdb copy of this immuneACCESS table, which keeps in-frame sequences only. Checked studies attribute under half of the gap to unresolved V genes and leave the rest unexplained. V, J and clone size derive from that table, while D and trimming were established from the DNA sequence. The sample table contains roughly 730,000 clones; only one count was recorded for about an eighth of them. The leading ten clones occupy 0.02% to 0.025% of the sample.

The origin of this receptor is a man younger than 30 with type 1 diabetes. Input material: naive CD4+ T cells from blood. The meaning of the sample's cell subset or site label: true naive CD4+ T cells. The chain couples TRBV10-3 to TRBJ2-1; TRBD2 might be the D gene, on 7 matching bases. Here the CDR3 is given as CAITGGAGNEQFF. The DNA reads as follows: TGTGCCATCACGGGGGGCGCGGGAAACGAGCAGTTCTTC.